Each of the 15 T cell receptor beta chains below was sequenced from the same sample in a study of molecular identifiers for immune sequencing clone quantification. TCRdb recomputed calls from the PCR reads with MiXCR, one row per CDR3 protein. Counted here are approximately 590,000 distinct CDR3 sequences, 25% occurring once; the ten biggest clones make up 0.75% to 0.8%. The specimen sequenced was naive CD8+ T cells from blood, with Jurkat cell RNA spiked in. Subset meaning: FACS-sorted CD8+CD4-CCR7+CD45RA+ naive T cells. The origin of the receptors is a human donor in good health. Some libraries in this study had Jurkat cell RNA spiked in.

This clonotype was recorded many times. The chain employs TRBV28 and TRBJ1-1; D ambiguous. V lost 6 bases to trimming and J lost 0 bases, with 8 bases between them. Germline loops: CDR1 MDHEN, CDR2 SYDVKM. CDR3 length equals 13 residues. The CDR3 DNA reads as TGTGCCAGCAGCGGACGGATGAACACTGAAGCTTTCTTT. This sequence encodes CASSGRMNTEAFF.

Of note for this clonotype: A much larger clone differs from this one at a single base, so this may be a read error. The chain's CDR3 is CASSLGLGPLDTQYF. CDR3 sequence (DNA): TGTGCCAGCAGTTTAGGGTTGGGACCCCTAGATACGCAGTATTTT. J is TRBJ2-3 and V is TRBV12-3 or TRBV12-4, with D tentatively TRBD1 or TRBD2 (5 bases each). This CDR3 has 15 amino acids. The ends were cut back, 1 base at V and 5 bases at J, with 13 bases in the middle.

Turning to this clonotype: A clone one base away is much larger, so this may be a read error. The chain combines TRBV5-6 with TRBJ2-5, with D possibly called TRBD1 or TRBD2 (5 bases each). The V gene lost 3 bases and the J gene lost 0 bases, with 15 bases spanning the gap. The CDR3 is made up of 16 amino acids. Germline V CDR1 and CDR2: SGHDT, YYEEEE. The CDR3 DNA reads as TGTGCCAGCAGCTCGGCCGGGACGGAGTACCAAGAGACCCAGTACTTC. Translated: CASSSAGTEYQETQYF.

This clonotype turned up a few times. The chain employs TRBV12-3 or TRBV12-4 and TRBJ1-2, with D hard to call. Trimming left V 3 bases short and J 2 bases short, with 16 bases between. This CDR3 comprises 16 residues. The CDR3: CASSFVPPEENYGYTF. CDR3 coding DNA: TGTGCCAGCAGTTTTGTCCCACCCGAAGAGAACTATGGCTACACCTTC.

This rearrangement joins TRBV7-6 to TRBJ2-1; D ambiguous. Trimming stripped 5 bases from V and 8 bases from J, with 10 bases between. The CDR3 is 12 residues long. CDR1 is SGHVS, CDR2 FNYEAQ, per germline. The CDR3 DNA reads TGTGCCAGCAGCCGGATCGAGGATGAGCAGTTCTTC. It is translated as CASSRIEDEQFF.

J is TRBJ2-5 and V is TRBV4-3, with 7 positions matching TRBD1. V was clipped by 2 bases and J by 2 bases; unmatched bases: 5. Germline V gene data show CDR1 as LGHNA and CDR2 as YSLEER. The length of the CDR3 is 15 residues. The CDR3 reads CASSQYRDRQETQYF. The DNA of the CDR3 is TGCGCCAGCAGCCAATACCGGGACAGACAAGAGACCCAGTACTTC.

Of note for this clonotype: The junction differs from germline at one of its ends, possibly a read error. This rearrangement joins TRBV24-1 to TRBJ2-3, with 9 nucleotides matching TRBD1. Germline CDR1 KGHDR, CDR2 SFDVKD. The CDR3 is 15 amino acids. The DNA for the CDR3 is TGTGCCACCAGTACCGGGACAGGGTTGCCAGATACGCGGTATTTT. Translation: CATSTGTGLPDTRYF.

This clonotype was picked up a small number of times. The V call is TRBV4-2, the J call TRBJ2-1, with 11 bases lining up with TRBD2. Germline V gives CDR1 LGHNA, CDR2 YNFKEQ. V trimming: 0 bases; J trimming: 15 bases; junction bases outside the gene matches: 19. This CDR3 has 18 residues. Here the CDR3 reads CASSQDFGASGRSYYPFF. CDR3 nucleotides: TGTGCCAGCAGCCAAGATTTTGGGGCTAGCGGGAGGTCTTACTACCCGTTCTTC.

This clonotype was seen ten or more times. This chain links TRBV19 with TRBJ2-7, with 8 bases aligning to TRBD2. J gave up 2 bases and V 3 bases, and 6 bases lay outside the gene matches. This CDR3 is built from 15 residues. The germline gives CDR1 LNHDA, CDR2 SQIVND (reference sequence). The CDR3: CASSIGAGEAYEQYF. In DNA form, the CDR3 reads TGTGCCAGTAGTATTGGAGCGGGGGAGGCCTACGAGCAGTACTTC.

This clonotype was seen more than once but under ten times. The chain carries TRBV6-5 and TRBJ2-7; 9 bases agree with TRBD2. The germline V gene has CDR1 MNHEY and CDR2 SVGAGI. V dropped 0 bases and J dropped 7; count of bases not matched to a gene: 4. The CDR3 extends over 14 amino acids. DNA of the CDR3: TGTGCCAGCAGTTACTCGGCGGGAGGGAGGGAGCAGTACTTC. It yields the protein CASSYSAGGREQYF.

The chain employs TRBV7-9 and TRBJ2-2; D is possibly TRBD1 (6 bases). Germline V lookup: CDR1 SEHNR, CDR2 FQNEAQ (reference sequence). The ends were cut back, 5 bases at V and 5 bases at J, with 18 bases in the middle. The CDR3 totals 16 residues. DNA of the CDR3: TGTGCCAGCAGCCCCCCCAGGGGACGGGGAACCGGGGAGCTGTTTTTT. This sequence encodes CASSPPRGRGTGELFF.

This clonotype was detected ten times or more. The chain joins TRBV5-1 to TRBJ1-1, with a weak D call TRBD1 (6 bases). V lost 7 bases and J 6 bases, leaving 19 bases between the germline ends. The CDR3 length is 14 residues. Germline-derived CDR1 and CDR2 are SGHRS and YFSETQ. For the CDR3, the DNA is TGCGCCAGCCAATATACCACAGGGCTCCCTGAAGCTTTCTTT. The encoded protein is CASQYTTGLPEAFF.

The V call is TRBV11-2, the J call TRBJ1-6, with TRBD1 matching over 8 bases. Per germline, CDR1 SGHAT and CDR2 FQNNGV. The J segment lost 10 bases and the V segment lost 3 bases, leaving 11 bases of the junction unmatched. This CDR3 contains 16 residues. The CDR3 loop is CASSFGGQGRGSPLHF. In nucleotides, the CDR3 is TGTGCCAGCAGCTTTGGTGGACAGGGAAGAGGGTCACCCCTCCACTTT. The complete variable domain, with remaining parts taken from reference TRBV11-2 and TRBJ1-6, reads EAGVAQSPRYKIIEKRQSVAFWCNPISGHATLYWYQQILGQGPKLLIQFQNNGVVDDSQLPKDRFSAERLKGVDSTLKIQPAKLEDSAVYLCASSFGGQGRGSPLHFGNGTRLTVT.

Comments on this clonotype: Just one base apart from a much larger clone, this may be a read error. The chain is built from TRBV6-2 or TRBV6-3 and TRBJ2-6, with D possibly matching TRBD1 (5 bases). Germline V CDR1 and CDR2: MNHEY, SVGEGT. CDR3 length equals 16 residues. CDR3 sequence: CASRPRSPSGAIVLTF. The CDR3 bases are TGTGCCAGCAGACCCAGGTCCCCCTCTGGGGCCATCGTCCTGACTTTC.

This clonotype occurred many times. J is TRBJ2-2 and V is TRBV5-6; D gene unclear. This CDR3 region has 12 residues. CDR1 is SGHDT, CDR2 YYEEEE, per germline. V dropped 4 bases and J dropped 7 bases, with 8 bases sitting between them. The CDR3 region has the DNA TGTGCCAGCAGCCCGGTCGGCGGGGAGCTGTTTTTT. It codes for CASSPVGGELFF.